These 20 T cell receptor beta chains came from one sample sequenced in a study of HIV-infected patients and healthy controls. Via MiXCR, TCRdb re-called the 5' RACE reads, giving one row per CDR3 protein. The table records around 62,000 distinct CDR3 sequences, roughly a fifth of them present only once. What was sequenced was CD4+ T cells from blood. The receptors were gathered from a human donor in good health.

This clonotype was seen many times. V gene TRBV6-1 combines with J gene TRBJ1-1, with D possibly TRBD1 on 6 matching bases. V was shortened by 4 bases and J by 2 bases, with 17 bases between the two germline ends. Germline assignment: CDR1 MNHNS and CDR2 SASEGT. The CDR3 contains 16 residues. The CDR3 reads CASSAPGRGGNTEAFF. As DNA, the CDR3 is TGTGCCAGCAGTGCGCCTGGTAGGGGGGGCAACACTGAAGCTTTCTTT.

The gene calls are TRBV20-1 and TRBJ2-3, with 12 bases aligning to TRBD2. Trimming removed 1 base from V and 2 bases from J; junction bases left unmatched: 4. Germline lookup yields CDR1 DFQATT and CDR2 SNEGSKA (reference sequence). This CDR3 contains 16 residues. The CDR3 loop reads CSARGTSGIITDTQYF. The CDR3 coding sequence is TGCAGTGCTAGAGGGACTAGCGGGATAATCACAGATACGCAGTATTTT.

The sample holds a few counts of this clonotype. This sequence joins TRBV7-2 and TRBJ1-1; D not resolved. In germline, CDR1 is SGHTA, CDR2 FQGNSA. V shed 4 bases and J shed 2 bases, with 8 bases lying between them. The length of the CDR3 is 13 residues. The CDR3 loop reads CASSYGSNTEAFF. The CDR3, as DNA: TGTGCCAGCAGCTATGGGTCCAACACTGAAGCTTTCTTT.

This clonotype was seen ten or more times. The CDR3 is CASMGGPGTEAFF. CDR3 DNA sequence: TGTGCCAGCATGGGGGGCCCTGGAACTGAAGCTTTCTTT. V and J are TRBV2 and TRBJ1-1, with a possible D match to TRBD1 (6 bases). CDR3 length: 13 amino acids. The ends were cut back, 7 bases at V and 5 bases at J, with 14 bases in the middle. Germline lookup yields CDR1 SNHLY and CDR2 FYNNEI.

A few counts support this clonotype. The CDR3 sequence is CAWTRDRGSTGELFF. The CDR3 DNA is TGTGCCTGGACCCGGGACAGGGGGAGTACCGGGGAGCTGTTTTTT. V usage is TRBV30 and J usage is TRBJ2-2, with 11 bases aligning to TRBD1. With V trimmed by 4 bases and J by 5 bases, 6 bases remained unmatched. The CDR3 has 15 amino acids. CDR1 is GTSNPN, CDR2 SVGIG, per germline (reference sequence).

This clonotype was detected ten times or more. In DNA, the CDR3 is TGTGCCAGCAGTTATCGACTAGCGGGAACTTATTACGAGCAGTACTTC. It encodes CASSYRLAGTYYEQYF. The chain links TRBV5-6 to TRBJ2-7; 11 bases align to TRBD2. Germline CDR1 is SGHDT and CDR2 is YYEEEE. After removal of 5 bases from V and 4 bases from J, the junction contained 11 bases not matched to a gene. The CDR3 contains 16 residues.

This clonotype was found many times. This chain connects TRBV7-9 to TRBJ1-1; 7 bases are shared with TRBD1. CDR1 is SEHNR, CDR2 FQNEAQ, per germline (reference sequence). The V gene end was trimmed by 0 bases and the J gene end by 7 bases; junction bases not matched to a gene: 5. The CDR3 extends over 14 amino acids. The CDR3 DNA reads TGTGCCAGCAGCTTAGCGGGACAGCGACTTGAAGCTTTCTTT. Amino acids: CASSLAGQRLEAFF.

The chain is built from TRBV23-1 and TRBJ2-3; D unclear. TRBV23-1 is an ORF, with its function uncertain. V dropped 4 bases and J dropped 6 bases, with 8 bases sitting between them. This CDR3 comprises 12 residues. DNA for the CDR3: TGCGCCAGCAGTCGGTACGGCGATACGCAGTATTTT. Translation gives CASSRYGDTQYF.

This clonotype was detected ten times or more. This sequence joins TRBV27 and TRBJ2-3, with D perhaps matching TRBD2 (6 bases). Trimming cost V 0 bases and J 0 bases, with 7 bases left between them. The CDR3 spans 15 residues. Germline loops: CDR1 MNHEY, CDR2 SMNVEV (reference sequence). In DNA form, the CDR3 reads TGTGCCAGCAGTTTATCCCGGGGGAGCACAGATACGCAGTATTTT. This translates into CASSLSRGSTDTQYF.

The V gene is TRBV19, the J gene TRBJ1-6; TRBD1 is a possible D gene (5 bases). Germline V gene lookup returns CDR1 LNHDA and CDR2 SQIVND (reference sequence). V lost 7 bases, J lost 8 bases, and 12 bases lay in between. The CDR3 sequence is 13 residues long. The CDR3 here is CASNAGWDSPLHF. The CDR3 DNA reads as TGTGCCAGTAACGCAGGGTGGGATTCACCCCTCCACTTT.

This clonotype has only a few counts. The V gene is TRBV13, the J gene TRBJ1-1; a possible D gene is TRBD1 (6 bases). Germline assignment: CDR1 PRHDT and CDR2 FYEKMQ (reference sequence). The CDR3 is made up of 14 amino acids. V lost 4 bases to trimming and J lost 6 bases, with 15 bases between them. CDR3 region: CASSSLRTEPEAFF. The CDR3 coding sequence is TGTGCCAGCAGCTCCCTCCGGACAGAGCCTGAAGCTTTCTTT. Full variable domain (remainder filled in from reference TRBV13 and TRBJ1-1): AAGVIQSPRHLIKEKRETATLKCYPIPRHDTVYWYQQGPGQDPQFLISFYEKMQSDKGSIPDRFSAQQFSDYHSELNMSSLELGDSALYFCASSSLRTEPEAFFGQGTRLTVV.

This chain links TRBV7-2 with TRBJ1-5; weak D call: TRBD1 (5 bases). This CDR3 is built from 19 residues. Deletions cut 3 bases from V and 0 bases from J, with 21 bases between. CDR1 is SGHTA and CDR2 is FQGNSA in the germline V gene. The CDR3 sequence: CASSLPGGPGSYSNQPQHF. CDR3 DNA: TGTGCCAGCAGCTTGCCCGGGGGACCAGGGAGTTATAGCAATCAGCCCCAGCATTTT.

J is TRBJ2-7 and V is TRBV7-6; TRBD2 agrees at 12 bases. Germline assignment: CDR1 SGHVS and CDR2 FNYEAQ. The length of the CDR3 is 16 residues. With 5 bases clipped from V and 3 bases from J, the junction kept 8 bases outside the gene matches. The CDR3, as DNA: TGTGCCAGCAGCCCCTCCCTAGCGGGGGGGAGCTACGAGCAGTACTTC. Translating it yields CASSPSLAGGSYEQYF. The variable domain in full, completed from reference TRBV7-6 and TRBJ2-7, reads GAGVSQSPRYKVTKRGQDVALRCDPISGHVSLYWYRQALGQGPEFLTYFNYEAQQDKSGLPNDRFSAERPEGSISTLTIQRTEQRDSAMYRCASSPSLAGGSYEQYFGPGTRLTVT.

This clonotype was counted many times. The CDR3 DNA sequence: TGCAGTGCTATCCCCGGGGGAAACACTGAAGCTTTCTTT. It specifies CSAIPGGNTEAFF. V and J are TRBV20-1 and TRBJ1-1, with a tentative D call TRBD1 (5 bases). The V end lost 4 bases, the J end lost 2 bases, and 11 bases lay between the germline ends. In germline, CDR1 is DFQATT, CDR2 SNEGSKA (reference sequence). CDR3 length: 13 residues.

This clonotype was counted between two and nine times. The chain recombines TRBV12-3 or TRBV12-4 with TRBJ2-7, with 9 nucleotides matching TRBD2. V lost 6 bases to trimming and J lost 5 bases; unmatched junction nucleotides: 5. CDR3 length equals 13 residues. CDR3 DNA sequence: TGTGCCAGCAGCCATAGCGGGAGCCACGAGCAGTACTTC. It translates to CASSHSGSHEQYF.

This clonotype has at least ten counts. The chain carries TRBV10-3 and TRBJ1-2; D not certain. Trimming cost V 7 bases and J 1 base, with 10 bases left between them. CDR1 is ENHRY and CDR2 is SYGVKD in the germline V gene. This CDR3 has 13 residues. Written as DNA, the CDR3 is TGTGCCATCACCAGAGATTATAACTATGGCTACACCTTC. Translation: CAITRDYNYGYTF.

This clonotype has a count of ten or more. V usage is TRBV11-2 and J usage is TRBJ2-2; D is possibly TRBD2 (6 bases). The CDR3 is 14 residues long. CDR1 and CDR2 (germline): SGHAT, FQNNGV. Deletions cut 5 bases from V and 4 bases from J, with 11 bases between. For the CDR3, the DNA is TGTGCCAGCAGCCACTACGGGGGCACCGGGGAGCTGTTTTTT. It yields the protein CASSHYGGTGELFF.

The chain employs TRBV15 and TRBJ2-5; no definite D call. The germline V gene encodes CDR1 LNHNV and CDR2 YYDKDF (reference sequence). The CDR3 is made up of 14 amino acids. V was trimmed by 0 bases and J by 1 base, leaving 6 bases between them. The DNA of the CDR3 is TGTGCCACCAGCAGAGATGCCGCCCAAGAGACCCAGTACTTC. Amino acids: CATSRDAAQETQYF. Filled out from reference TRBV15 and TRBJ2-5, the complete variable domain reads DAMVIQNPRYQVTQFGKPVTLSCSQTLNHNVMYWYQQKSSQAPKLLFHYYDKDFNNEADTPDNFQSRRPNTSFCFLDIRSPGLGDTAMYLCATSRDAAQETQYFGPGTRLLVL.

This rearrangement joins TRBV5-6 to TRBJ2-5; TRBD2 is a possible D gene (5 bases). Germline CDR1 SGHDT, CDR2 YYEEEE. This CDR3 has 17 amino acids. V lost 3 bases to trimming and J lost 2 bases, with 20 bases between them. The CDR3 sequence is CASSSIPGSEGQETQYF. DNA for the CDR3: TGTGCCAGCAGCTCCATCCCGGGCAGTGAGGGTCAAGAGACCCAGTACTTC. Full variable domain (rest looked up from reference TRBV5-6 and TRBJ2-5): DAGVTQSPTHLIKTRGQQVTLRCSPKSGHDTVSWYQQALGQGPQFIFQYYEEEERQRGNFPDRFSGHQFPNYSSELNVNALLLGDSALYLCASSSIPGSEGQETQYFGPGTRLLVL.

This clonotype occurred many times. The V call is TRBV7-3, the J call TRBJ2-1, with a weak D call TRBD2 (5 bases). This CDR3 has 13 amino acids. Germline V gene sequence: CDR1 SGHTA, CDR2 FQGTGA. Deletions cut 5 bases from V and 9 bases from J, with 14 bases between. The CDR3 is CASSLTQSGEQFF. DNA for the CDR3: TGTGCCAGCAGCCTCACCCAAAGCGGTGAGCAGTTCTTC.